A single sample gave rise to the 20 T cell receptor beta chains below, sequenced in a study of cytomegalovirus exposure and HLA in healthy donors (dated 2017 in TCRdb). The library was made by the immunoSEQ multiplex PCR assay. For the multiplex PCR, a mixture combining 60 forward primers for TCR Vbeta segments and 13 reverse primers for TCR Jbeta segments was used. This immuneACCESS table, as held by TCRdb, lists in-frame sequences with V and J called but not all clones. Of the missing ones, under half trace to an unresolved V gene in checked studies; the others have no known cause. Counted in this sample were more than 110,000 clones; 60% to 80% of them appeared once. 1.5% to 2% of the sample rests with the top ten. Source material: PBMCs. These TCRs come from a woman aged 25-40 years in good health and CMV-seronegative.

The chain has TRBV7-8 and TRBJ2-1; tentatively, D is TRBD2 (7 bases). The length of the CDR3 is 16 residues. V was pared by 5 bases and J by 3 bases, with 17 bases between. In germline, CDR1 is SGHVS, CDR2 FQNEAQ. CDR3 nucleotides: TGTGCCAGCAGCCTTGGATGGGAGGGGGGCTACAATGAGCAGTTCTTC. Translation gives CASSLGWEGGYNEQFF.

This clone was observed a handful of times. This chain connects TRBV11-2 to TRBJ2-7, with 12 bases lining up with TRBD2. The CDR3 runs 15 residues. After removal of 0 bases from V and 7 bases from J, the junction contained 4 bases not matched to a gene. The germline V gene has CDR1 SGHAT and CDR2 FQNNGV. CDR3 coding DNA: TGTGCCAGCAGCTTAGAGACTAGCGGGAGATGTGAGCAGTACTTC. Protein product: CASSLETSGRCEQYF.

This rearrangement joins TRBV28 to TRBJ1-3; D gene unclear. V was trimmed by 5 bases and J by 4 bases, leaving 12 bases between them. The germline gives CDR1 MDHEN, CDR2 SYDVKM. This CDR3 region has 14 residues. The CDR3 loop is CASSPPDNGNTIYF. The CDR3 coding sequence is TGTGCCAGCAGTCCACCCGACAACGGAAACACCATATATTTT. Full variable domain (missing parts from reference TRBV28 and TRBJ1-3): DVKVTQSSRYLVKRTGEKVFLECVQDMDHENMFWYRQDPGLGLRLIYFSYDVKMKEKGDIPEGYSVSREKKERFSLILESASTNQTSMYLCASSPPDNGNTIYFGEGSWLTVV.

The chain recombines TRBV25-1 with TRBJ1-1; a possible D gene is TRBD1 (6 bases). From germline, CDR1 is MGHDK and CDR2 SYGVNS. The CDR3 runs to 16 residues. V lost 2 bases and J lost 1, with 14 bases in between. In DNA, the CDR3 is TGTGCCAGCAGTGAAAGTGGGAACAGGGCGAACACTGAAGCTTTCTTT. Translating gives CASSESGNRANTEAFF.

As for this clone: The sample has other DNA sequences that encode this CDR3 too. The CDR3 region has the DNA TGTGCCAGCAGCGTCGGCGGGGGGCGGACAGATACGCAGTATTTT. Encoded protein: CASSVGGGRTDTQYF. The V and J genes are TRBV9 and TRBJ2-3; 8 positions agree with TRBD2. CDR1 and CDR2 (germline): SGDLS, YYNGEE. The CDR3 has 15 residues. The J segment lost 3 bases and the V segment lost 2 bases, leaving 5 bases of the junction unmatched.

The chain employs TRBV18 and TRBJ1-5; the match to TRBD1 covers 9 bases. V gave up 3 bases and J gave up 6 bases; unmatched junction bases: 3. The CDR3 covers 14 residues. The V gene's germline CDR1 is KGHSH and CDR2 LQKENI. Here the CDR3 reads CASSPTGGLQPQHF. The CDR3 region has the DNA TGTGCCAGCTCACCTACAGGGGGCCTTCAGCCCCAGCATTTT.

This clone was seen a handful of times. This sequence joins TRBV9 and TRBJ1-6; D is unresolved. Germline loops: CDR1 SGDLS, CDR2 YYNGEE. The V end lost 3 bases, the J end lost 8 bases, and 9 bases lay between the germline ends. This CDR3 has 13 amino acids. In nucleotides, the CDR3 is TGTGCCAGCAGCGCAGAATCCGATTCACCCCTCCACTTT. Protein sequence: CASSAESDSPLHF.

This clone appeared a single time. The V call is TRBV19, the J call TRBJ2-2, with D maybe TRBD1 (6 bases). Germline values: CDR1 LNHDA, CDR2 SQIVND (reference sequence). The CDR3 has 14 residues. The V end lost 5 bases, the J end lost 5 bases, and 12 bases lay between the germline ends. The CDR3: CASSVQGGTGELFF. In DNA form, the CDR3 reads TGTGCCAGTAGTGTACAGGGTGGGACCGGGGAGCTGTTTTTT.

The chain recombines TRBV19 with TRBJ1-5; perhaps TRBD1 as D (5 bases). Trimming removed 7 bases from V and 11 bases from J, with 18 bases in between. Germline CDR1 is LNHDA and CDR2 is SQIVND (reference sequence). The CDR3 runs 13 residues. The CDR3 spells CASKAGLGGTQHF. CDR3 DNA sequence: TGTGCCAGTAAGGCAGGCCTTGGGGGGACCCAGCATTTT.

The V call is TRBV15, the J call TRBJ2-5, with 9 bases lining up with TRBD1. V was pared by 0 bases and J by 7 bases, with 12 bases of the junction left unmatched. The V gene's germline CDR1 is LNHNV and CDR2 YYDKDF (reference sequence). The CDR3 loop spans 17 amino acids. CDR3 residues: CATSREVGSGQGWTQYF. The CDR3 bases are TGTGCCACCAGCAGAGAAGTCGGGTCGGGACAGGGTTGGACCCAGTACTTC.

Concerning this clone: Germline and junction disagree at one end, which may indicate a read error. The sample contains more than one DNA sequence encoding this CDR3. The J gene is TRBJ2-3, the V gene TRBV6-5; 9 nucleotides line up with TRBD2. Looked up from germline, CDR1 is MNHEY and CDR2 is SVGAGI. The CDR3 loop spans 16 amino acids. The DNA for the CDR3 is TGCGCCAGCAGTTACGGGACGCGGGGGGGCCGGTATACGCAGTATTTT. It yields the protein CASSYGTRGGRYTQYF.

The V gene is TRBV23-1, the J gene TRBJ2-7, with D tentatively TRBD1 (6 bases). TRBV23-1 is an ORF for which the function is uncertain. Trimming took 3 bases from V and 4 from J, leaving 28 bases between them. The CDR3 contains 19 residues. For the CDR3, the DNA is TGCGCCAGCAGTCATGTACCCAGGGGCAGGGACCATGGCCAGTACGAGCAGTACTTC. Amino acids: CASSHVPRGRDHGQYEQYF.

The chain is built from TRBV6-5 and TRBJ2-5, with 7 bases that match TRBD2. V trimming: 9 bases; J trimming: 4 bases; junction bases outside the gene matches: 8. The CDR3 totals 13 residues. Per the germline V gene, CDR1 is MNHEY and CDR2 is SVGAGI. The chain's CDR3 is CASKRWEGETQYF. CDR3 sequence (DNA): TGTGCCAGTAAGAGGTGGGAGGGAGAGACCCAGTACTTC.

The chain carries TRBV20-1 and TRBJ1-5, with D hard to call. V lost 5 bases, J lost 10 bases, and 9 bases lay in between. The CDR3 loop spans 10 amino acids. Looked up from germline, CDR1 is DFQATT and CDR2 is SNEGSKA (reference sequence). Written as DNA, the CDR3 is TGCAGTGCTGCCCCTAACCCCCAGCATTTT. This translates into CSAAPNPQHF.

The gene calls are TRBV11-1 and TRBJ2-1; 10 bases line up with TRBD2. This CDR3 comprises 15 residues. J gave up 6 bases and V 4 bases, and 6 bases lay outside the gene matches. The germline gives CDR1 SGHAT, CDR2 FQDESV (reference sequence). This CDR3 reads CASSWVAGGVNEQFF. DNA for the CDR3: TGTGCCAGCAGCTGGGTAGCGGGGGGCGTCAATGAGCAGTTCTTC.

The chain carries TRBV4-1 and TRBJ1-5; 10 bases fit TRBD1. V trimming: 0 bases; J trimming: 2 bases; junction bases outside the gene matches: 4. The CDR3 runs 17 residues. Germline V gene sequence: CDR1 MGHRA, CDR2 YSYEKL. The CDR3 nucleotides read TGCGCCAGCAGCCAAGATCTGGGGACAGGGGGCAATCAGCCCCAGCATTTT. As protein: CASSQDLGTGGNQPQHF.

The chain has TRBV27 and TRBJ2-5, with a tentative D call TRBD1 (6 bases). V shed 6 bases and J shed 5 bases, with 19 bases lying between them. This CDR3 is built from 15 residues. Germline assignment: CDR1 MNHEY and CDR2 SMNVEV (reference sequence). The CDR3 DNA follows: TGTGCCAGCAGGATGTCGCGACAGGCGGGTGAGACCCAGTACTTC. The encoded protein is CASRMSRQAGETQYF.

V gene TRBV10-3 combines with J gene TRBJ1-4; D remains ambiguous. Looked up from germline, CDR1 is ENHRY and CDR2 is SYGVKD. The V end was cut by 4 bases, the J end by 6 bases, with 15 bases between. The CDR3 sequence is 15 residues long. CDR3 coding DNA: TGTGCCATCAGTGCTACGGGTGTCATCGATGAAAAACTGTTTTTT. It specifies CAISATGVIDEKLFF.

The table lists this clone with a few counts. The chain joins TRBV5-5 to TRBJ2-5; D is ambiguous. V was cut by 2 bases and J by 5 bases, with 13 bases left in between. This CDR3 comprises 14 residues. Germline V gene sequence: CDR1 SGHKS, CDR2 YYEKEE (reference sequence). The CDR3 sequence is CASSFNPGRETQYF. CDR3 DNA sequence: TGTGCCAGCAGCTTCAATCCCGGTCGGGAGACCCAGTACTTC.

The chain has TRBV11-3 and TRBJ2-1; D is unresolved. Per germline, CDR1 SGHNT and CDR2 YENEEA. The CDR3 runs to 15 residues. Trimming removed 1 base at V and 2 bases at J, with 9 bases between. As DNA, the CDR3 is TGTGCCAGCAGCTTAGCCACGGGTGCCTACAATGAGCAGTTCTTC. It codes for CASSLATGAYNEQFF. Drawing the rest from reference TRBV11-3 and TRBJ2-1, the complete variable domain is EAGVVQSPRYKIIEKKQPVAFWCNPISGHNTLYWYLQNLGQGPELLIRYENEEAVDDSQLPKDRFSAERLKGVDSTLKIQPAELGDSAVYLCASSLATGAYNEQFFGPGTRLTVL.